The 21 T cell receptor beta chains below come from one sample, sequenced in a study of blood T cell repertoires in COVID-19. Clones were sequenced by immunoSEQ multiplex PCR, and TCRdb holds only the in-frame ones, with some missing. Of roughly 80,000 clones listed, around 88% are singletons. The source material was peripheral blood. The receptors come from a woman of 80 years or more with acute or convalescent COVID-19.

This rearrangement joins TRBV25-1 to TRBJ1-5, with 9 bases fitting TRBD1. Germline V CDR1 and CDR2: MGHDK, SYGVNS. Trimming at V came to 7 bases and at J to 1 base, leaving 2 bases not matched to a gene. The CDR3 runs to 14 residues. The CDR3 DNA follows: TGTGCCAGCAAGGGACAGGGAAGCAATCAGCCCCAGCATTTT. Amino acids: CASKGQGSNQPQHF. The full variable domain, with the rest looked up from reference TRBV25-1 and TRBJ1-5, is EADIYQTPRYLVIGTGKKITLECSQTMGHDKMYWYQQDPGMELHLIHYSYGVNSTEKGDLSSESTVSRIRTEHFPLTLESARPSHTSQYLCASKGQGSNQPQHFGDGTRLSIL.

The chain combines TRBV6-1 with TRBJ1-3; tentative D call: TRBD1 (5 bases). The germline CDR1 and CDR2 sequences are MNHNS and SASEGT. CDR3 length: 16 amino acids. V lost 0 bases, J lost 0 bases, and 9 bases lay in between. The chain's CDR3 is CASSEAGRASGNTIYF. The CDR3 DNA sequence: TGTGCCAGCAGTGAAGCTGGCAGGGCCTCTGGAAACACCATATATTTT.

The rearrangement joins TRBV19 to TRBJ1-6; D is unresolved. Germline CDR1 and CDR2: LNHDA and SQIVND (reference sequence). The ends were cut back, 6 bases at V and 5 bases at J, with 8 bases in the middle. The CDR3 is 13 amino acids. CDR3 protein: CASRRENNSPLHF. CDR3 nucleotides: TGTGCCAGTAGGAGGGAGAATAATTCACCCCTCCACTTT.

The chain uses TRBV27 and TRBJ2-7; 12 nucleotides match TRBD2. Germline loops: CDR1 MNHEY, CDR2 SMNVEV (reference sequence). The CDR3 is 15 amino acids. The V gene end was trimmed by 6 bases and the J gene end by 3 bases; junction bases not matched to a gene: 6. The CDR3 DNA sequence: TGTGCCAGCAGGCTCACTAGCGGGAGGATCTACGAGCAGTACTTC. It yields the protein CASRLTSGRIYEQYF.

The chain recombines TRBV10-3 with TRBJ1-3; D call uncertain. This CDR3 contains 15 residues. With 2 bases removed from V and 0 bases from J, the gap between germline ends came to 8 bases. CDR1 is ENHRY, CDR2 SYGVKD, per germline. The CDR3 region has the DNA TGTGCCATCAGTGAGGTGGCAGGCTCTGGAAACACCATATATTTT. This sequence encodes CAISEVAGSGNTIYF.

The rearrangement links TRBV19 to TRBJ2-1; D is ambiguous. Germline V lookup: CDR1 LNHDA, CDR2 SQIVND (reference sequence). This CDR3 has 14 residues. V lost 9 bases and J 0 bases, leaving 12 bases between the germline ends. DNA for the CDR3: TGTGCCAGCCGTCATACGGGCTCCTACAATGAGCAGTTCTTC. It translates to CASRHTGSYNEQFF.

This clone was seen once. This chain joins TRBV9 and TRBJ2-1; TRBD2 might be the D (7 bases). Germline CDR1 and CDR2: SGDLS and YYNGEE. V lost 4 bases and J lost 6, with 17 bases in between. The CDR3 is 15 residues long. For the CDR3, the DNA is TGTGCCAGCAGCACCACGGGGGCTAGCGGCAATGAGCAGTTCTTC. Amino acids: CASSTTGASGNEQFF.

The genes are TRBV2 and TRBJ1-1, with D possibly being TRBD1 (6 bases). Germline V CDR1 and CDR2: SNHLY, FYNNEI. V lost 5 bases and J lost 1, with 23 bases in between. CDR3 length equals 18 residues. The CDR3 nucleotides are TGTGCCAGCAGTCCCCCCCCCGGTACAGGGACCTCGAACACTGAAGCTTTCTTT. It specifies CASSPPPGTGTSNTEAFF.

CDR3 amino acids: CASSIGAVGGNTIYF. CDR3 coding DNA: TGTGCCAGTAGTATAGGCGCGGTAGGTGGAAACACCATATATTTT. The chain has TRBV19 and TRBJ1-3; D gene ambiguous. Deletions cut 1 base from V and 3 bases from J, with 10 bases between. The CDR3 runs 15 residues. Germline CDR1 LNHDA, CDR2 SQIVND (reference sequence). Together with reference TRBV19 and TRBJ1-3, the CDR3 gives the full variable domain: DGGITQSPKYLFRKEGQNVTLSCEQNLNHDAMYWYRQDPGQGLRLIYYSQIVNDFQKGDIAEGYSVSREKKESFPLTVTSAQKNPTAFYLCASSIGAVGGNTIYFGEGSWLTVV.

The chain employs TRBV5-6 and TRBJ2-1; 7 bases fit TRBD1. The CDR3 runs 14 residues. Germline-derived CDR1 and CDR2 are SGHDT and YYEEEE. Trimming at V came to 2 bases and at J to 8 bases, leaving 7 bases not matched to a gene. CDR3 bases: TGTGCCAGCAGCTTCGTAACAGGGGTTTATGAGCAGTTCTTC. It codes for CASSFVTGVYEQFF. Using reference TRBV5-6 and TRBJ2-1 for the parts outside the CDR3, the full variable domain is DAGVTQSPTHLIKTRGQQVTLRCSPKSGHDTVSWYQQALGQGPQFIFQYYEEEERQRGNFPDRFSGHQFPNYSSELNVNALLLGDSALYLCASSFVTGVYEQFFGPGTRLTVL.

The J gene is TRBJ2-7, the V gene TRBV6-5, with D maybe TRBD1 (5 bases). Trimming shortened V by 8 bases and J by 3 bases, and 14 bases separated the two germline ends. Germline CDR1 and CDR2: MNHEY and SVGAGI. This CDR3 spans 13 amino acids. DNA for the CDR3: TGTGCCAGCCCGACAAGGGGCGGCTACGAGCAGTACTTC. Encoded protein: CASPTRGGYEQYF.

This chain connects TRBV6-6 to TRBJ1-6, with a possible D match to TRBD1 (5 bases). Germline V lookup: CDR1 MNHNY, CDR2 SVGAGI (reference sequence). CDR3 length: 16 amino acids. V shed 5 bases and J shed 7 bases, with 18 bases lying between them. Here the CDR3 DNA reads TGTGCCAGCAGTCGAGAACTCACAGGAAACAATTCACCCCTCCACTTT. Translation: CASSRELTGNNSPLHF.

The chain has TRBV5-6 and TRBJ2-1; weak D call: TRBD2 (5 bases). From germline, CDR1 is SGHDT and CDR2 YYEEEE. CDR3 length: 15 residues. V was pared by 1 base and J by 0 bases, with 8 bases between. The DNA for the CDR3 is TGTGCCAGCAGCTTGATTGGGAGCTCCTACAATGAGCAGTTCTTC. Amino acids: CASSLIGSSYNEQFF.

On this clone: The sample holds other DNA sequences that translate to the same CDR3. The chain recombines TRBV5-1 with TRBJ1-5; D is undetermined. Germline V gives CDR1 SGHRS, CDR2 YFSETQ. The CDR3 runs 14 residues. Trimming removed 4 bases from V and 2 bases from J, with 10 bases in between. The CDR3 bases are TGCGCCAGCAGCCCCGACGGGGGCAATCAGCCCCAGCATTTT. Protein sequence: CASSPDGGNQPQHF.

CDR3 sequence (DNA): TGTGCCAGCAGTCCGGGACAGGGATTCGATGAAAAACTGTTTTTT. This gives the protein CASSPGQGFDEKLFF. The chain links TRBV6-6 to TRBJ1-4, with TRBD1 matching 9 bases. Germline trimming cut 5 bases from V and 6 bases from J; bases unmatched to any gene: 7. This CDR3 comprises 15 residues. Germline V gene sequence: CDR1 MNHNY, CDR2 SVGAGI (reference sequence).

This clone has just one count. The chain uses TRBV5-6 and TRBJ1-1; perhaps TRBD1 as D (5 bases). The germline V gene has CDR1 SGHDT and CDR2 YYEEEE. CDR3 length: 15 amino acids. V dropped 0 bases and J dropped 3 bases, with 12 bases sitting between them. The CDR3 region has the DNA TGTGCCAGCAGCTTGGTGGATCAGGGTCACACTGAAGCTTTCTTT. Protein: CASSLVDQGHTEAFF.

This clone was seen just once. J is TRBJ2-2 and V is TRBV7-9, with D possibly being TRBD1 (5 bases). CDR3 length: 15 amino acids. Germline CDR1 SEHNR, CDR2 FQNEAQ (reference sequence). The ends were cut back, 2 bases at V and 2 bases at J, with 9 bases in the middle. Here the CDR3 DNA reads TGTGCCAGCAGCTTAATCCAGGGTAACACCGGGGAGCTGTTTTTT. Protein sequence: CASSLIQGNTGELFF.

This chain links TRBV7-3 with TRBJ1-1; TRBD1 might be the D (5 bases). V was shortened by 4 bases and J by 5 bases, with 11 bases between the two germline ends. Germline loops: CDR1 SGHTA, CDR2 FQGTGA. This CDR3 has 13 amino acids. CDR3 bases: TGTGCCAGCAGCTCCGGGACTAAAACTGAAGCTTTCTTT. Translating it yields CASSSGTKTEAFF.

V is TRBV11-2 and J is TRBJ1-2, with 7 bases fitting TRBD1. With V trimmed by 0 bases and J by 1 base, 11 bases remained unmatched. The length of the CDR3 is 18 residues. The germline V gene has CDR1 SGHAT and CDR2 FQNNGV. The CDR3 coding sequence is TGTGCCAGCAGCTTAGATCCAGGGGGTGTAATCATTAACTATGGCTACACCTTC. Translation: CASSLDPGGVIINYGYTF. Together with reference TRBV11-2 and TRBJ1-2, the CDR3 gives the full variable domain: EAGVAQSPRYKIIEKRQSVAFWCNPISGHATLYWYQQILGQGPKLLIQFQNNGVVDDSQLPKDRFSAERLKGVDSTLKIQPAKLEDSAVYLCASSLDPGGVIINYGYTFGSGTRLTVV.

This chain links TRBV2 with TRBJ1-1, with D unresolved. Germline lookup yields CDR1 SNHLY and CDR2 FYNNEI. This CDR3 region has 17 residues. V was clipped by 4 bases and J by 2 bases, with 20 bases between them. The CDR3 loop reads CASSVPSRGQFNTEAFF. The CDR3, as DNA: TGTGCCAGCAGTGTGCCGAGCCGTGGGCAGTTTAACACTGAAGCTTTCTTT.

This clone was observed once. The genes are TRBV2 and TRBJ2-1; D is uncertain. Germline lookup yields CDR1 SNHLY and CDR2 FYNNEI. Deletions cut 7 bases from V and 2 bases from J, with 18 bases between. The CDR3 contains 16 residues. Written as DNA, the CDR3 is TGTGCCAGCACTCATAGGTTGGCGGAGCCCTACAATGAGCAGTTCTTC. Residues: CASTHRLAEPYNEQFF.